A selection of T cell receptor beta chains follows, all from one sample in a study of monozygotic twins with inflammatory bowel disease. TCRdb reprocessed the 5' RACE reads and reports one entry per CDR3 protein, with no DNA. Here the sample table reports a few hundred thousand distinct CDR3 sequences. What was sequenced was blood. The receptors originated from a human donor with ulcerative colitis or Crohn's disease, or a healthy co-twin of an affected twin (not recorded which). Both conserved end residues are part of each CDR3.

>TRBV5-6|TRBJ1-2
CASSLGLQGAQGYTF
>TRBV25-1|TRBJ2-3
CASSEGVLAGGNTDTQYF
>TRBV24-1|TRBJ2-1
CATSDGSGASSYNEQFF
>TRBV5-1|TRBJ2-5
CASSLVVRGTEETQYF
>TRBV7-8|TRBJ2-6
CASSLFRPGAGANVLTF
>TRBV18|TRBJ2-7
CASSPGDALSYEQYF
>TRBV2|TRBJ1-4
CASNWASANHEKLFF
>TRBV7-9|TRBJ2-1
CASSLAGSYNEQFF
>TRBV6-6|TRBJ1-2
CASKPNWGSPGYTF
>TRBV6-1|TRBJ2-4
CASREIEGAADIQYF
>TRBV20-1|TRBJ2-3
CSVTGSDTQYF
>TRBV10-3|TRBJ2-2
CAISRLATNANTGELFF
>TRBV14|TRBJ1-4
CASSAGHEKLFF
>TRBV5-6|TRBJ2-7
CASSPGGFASYEQYF
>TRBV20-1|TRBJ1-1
CSASPDGGWNTEAFF
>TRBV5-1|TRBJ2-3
CASGRQGAGYDTQYF
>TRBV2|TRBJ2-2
CASKPGEGTGELFF
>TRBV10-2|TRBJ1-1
CASSELTGGVAFF
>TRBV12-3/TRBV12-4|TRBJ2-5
CASRIRRGGQQETQYF
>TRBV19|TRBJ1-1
CASSIDRRGTEAFF
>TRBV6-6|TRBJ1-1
CASRVGESNTEAFF
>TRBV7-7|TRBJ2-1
CASSRYQSSYNEQFF
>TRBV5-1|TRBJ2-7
CASSFEQGAHEQYF
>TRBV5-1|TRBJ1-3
CASMEGPIGNTIYF
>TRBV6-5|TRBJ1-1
CATRQVLNTEAFF
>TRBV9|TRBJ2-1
CASSVTGTSGGDEQFF
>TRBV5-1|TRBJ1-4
CASSRGSSNEKLFF
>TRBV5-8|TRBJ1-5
CASSLLTGGGGQPQHF
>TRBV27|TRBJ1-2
CASSLRGESYGYTF
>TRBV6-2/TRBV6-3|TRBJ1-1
CASRHRGQNTEAFF
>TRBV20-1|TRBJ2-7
CSARDKRGLHEQYF
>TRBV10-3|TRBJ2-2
CAISDSTGNTGELFF
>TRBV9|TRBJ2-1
CASSEGDGPYNEQFF
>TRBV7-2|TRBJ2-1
CASSFPGQGTYNEQFF
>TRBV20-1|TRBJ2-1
CSMWRGNEQFF
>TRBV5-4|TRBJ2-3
CASNLWGSDTQYF
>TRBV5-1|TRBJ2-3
CASSTPGVSSTDTQYF
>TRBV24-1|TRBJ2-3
CAASNPASTDTQYF
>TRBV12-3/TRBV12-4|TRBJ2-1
CASSPSNEQFF
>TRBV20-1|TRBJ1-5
CSARLTGDAQPQHF
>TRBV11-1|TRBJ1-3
CASSYTDPRNTIYF
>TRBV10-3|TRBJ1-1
CAARAEGTEAFF
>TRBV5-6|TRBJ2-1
CASTVTGYNEQFF
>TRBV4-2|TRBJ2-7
CASSQDVWRGPPYEQYF
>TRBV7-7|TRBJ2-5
CASSSDGGSETQYF
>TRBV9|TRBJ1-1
CASSGRVSNTEAFF
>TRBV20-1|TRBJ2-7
CSAETGQGYEQYF
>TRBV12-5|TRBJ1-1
CASGFVGYTEAFF
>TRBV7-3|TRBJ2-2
CASSLEWDGELFF
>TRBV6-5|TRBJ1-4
CASSYSGGHAEKLFF
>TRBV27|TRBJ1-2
CASRGRGGGRDYGYTF
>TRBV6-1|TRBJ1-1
CASSARQLEAFF